The rows below give T cell receptor beta chains drawn from one sample of a study of blood T cell repertoires in COVID-19. Repertoires were generated with immunoSEQ multiplex PCR, while TCRdb's copy carries only in-frame clones and drops some. Of tens of thousands of clones listed, 80% are singletons. Sequencing input: peripheral blood. The receptors come from a man aged 30 to 39 with COVID-19, enrolled during active disease. CDR3s include the opening cysteine and the closing phenylalanine or tryptophan. D genes are given only for firm matches. Clone size is given for some rows only: seen once, a few or many times, or a class if the clone is expanded.

J gene: TRBJ2-7; CDR3 length: 14; V gene: TRBV20-1; clone size: .; D gene: .; CDR3 DNA: TGCAGTGCTAGTCCTGTAGCTTCCCAATACGAGCAGTACTTC; CDR3 protein: CSASPVASQYEQYF
J gene: TRBJ2-2; CDR3 length: 16; V gene: TRBV7-3; clone size: .; D gene: TRBD2; CDR3 DNA: TGTGCCAGCAGCTACCCCTCTAGCGGGGGGGCCGGGGAGCTGTTTTTT; CDR3 protein: CASSYPSSGGAGELFF
J gene: TRBJ2-1; CDR3 length: 15; V gene: TRBV11-3; clone size: .; D gene: .; CDR3 DNA: TGTGCCAGCAGCCGCGGGGAGGTGGGGTACAATGAGCAGTTCTTC; CDR3 protein: CASSRGEVGYNEQFF
J gene: TRBJ2-5; CDR3 length: 18; V gene: TRBV9; clone size: .; D gene: TRBD2; CDR3 DNA: TGTGCCAGCAGCCTCGGACTAGCGGGGGCTAATATCAAAGAGACCCAGTACTTC; CDR3 protein: CASSLGLAGANIKETQYF
J gene: TRBJ2-7; CDR3 length: 14; V gene: TRBV6-6; clone size: few; D gene: TRBD1; CDR3 DNA: TGTGCCAGCAGACGGGACAGGGCCCCTTACGAGCAGTACTTC; CDR3 protein: CASRRDRAPYEQYF
J gene: TRBJ2-7; CDR3 length: 14; V gene: TRBV6-5; clone size: .; D gene: .; CDR3 DNA: TGTGCCAGCACCCGGACACCTACATCCTACGAGCAGTACTTC; CDR3 protein: CASTRTPTSYEQYF
J gene: TRBJ1-1; CDR3 length: 15; V gene: TRBV5-1; clone size: .; D gene: .; CDR3 DNA: TGCGCCAGCAGCGGCGGGCCTACGTTGAACACTGAAGCTTTCTTT; CDR3 protein: CASSGGPTLNTEAFF
J gene: TRBJ2-5; CDR3 length: 13; V gene: TRBV29-1; clone size: .; D gene: .; CDR3 DNA: TGCAGCGTTGATTGGACAGACCAAGAGACCCAGTACTTC; CDR3 protein: CSVDWTDQETQYF
J gene: TRBJ2-5; CDR3 length: 13; V gene: TRBV7-2; clone size: once; D gene: .; CDR3 DNA: TGTGCCAGCAGTCGGACTTTCCAAGAGACCCAGTACTTC; CDR3 protein: CASSRTFQETQYF
J gene: TRBJ2-1; CDR3 length: 15; V gene: TRBV9; clone size: .; D gene: TRBD1; CDR3 DNA: TGTGCCAGCAGCGCCGGGACAGGGGGCTCCAATGAGCAGTTCTTC; CDR3 protein: CASSAGTGGSNEQFF
J gene: TRBJ1-1; CDR3 length: 13; V gene: TRBV19; clone size: .; D gene: .; CDR3 DNA: TGTGCCAGTAGTATAGACCAAGCCACTGAAGCTTTCTTT; CDR3 protein: CASSIDQATEAFF